This TCR beta chain stems from a study of STAT3 mutations in large granular lymphocyte leukemia. Whole-study findings and limits: In about 30% of the 18 patients, new TCR clonotypes emerged after therapy. Every T-cell large granular lymphocyte leukemia patient had at least one immunodominant TCR beta clonotype. Samples missed the first appearance of the clone.

The CDR3 runs to 15 residues. V was shortened by 0 bases and J by 3 bases, with 11 bases between the two germline ends. The germline CDR1 and CDR2 sequences are LGHNA and YSLEER. A word on this clone: The antigen is undetermined.

Repertoires were generated with immunoSEQ multiplex PCR, while TCRdb's copy carries only in-frame clones and drops some. The data contain approximately 42,000 clones, about 81% of them seen just once; the ten biggest clones take up around 0.44%. Sequencing used PBMCs. The origin of this receptor is a human donor with T large granular lymphocyte leukemia. Some clones in this sample may be carry-over from other donors' samples. The chain is built from TRBV4-3 and TRBJ1-1, with D possibly being TRBD1 (6 bases). The CDR3: CASSQDSAGDTEAFF. CDR3 nucleotides: TGCGCCAGCAGCCAAGATAGTGCAGGGGACACTGAAGCTTTCTTT.